This TCR beta chain was retrieved from a study of blood T cell repertoires in COVID-19. Looking at the study overall: The United States, Italy and Spain provided the acute and convalescent COVID-19 samples. The analysed material was cDNA or gDNA that came from T cells, B-cell-depleted T cells, or PBMCs.

The Seattle patients, enrolled during active infection, were followed longitudinally. Original data processing: The assay estimated nucleated cells by amplifying reference gene primers. TCRdb's table, derived via immunoSEQ multiplex PCR, lists solely in-frame clones and lacks some. For V, J and clone size, that table is used; D and trimming come from the DNA. The sample includes approximately 290,000 clones, roughly 91% of them seen just once. The germline CDR1 and CDR2 sequences are SNHLY and FYNNEI. Unmatched junction bases numbered 10, after V lost 6 bases and J lost 5 bases. This CDR3 spans 15 amino acids.

This receptor was identified in a young woman with COVID-19, enrolled during active disease. Material: peripheral blood. The J gene is TRBJ1-5, the V gene TRBV2; 7 nucleotides agree with TRBD1. CDR3 loop: CASRLQTGRDQPQHF. Here the CDR3 DNA reads TGTGCCAGCAGACTCCAGACAGGGCGGGATCAGCCCCAGCATTTT. Full variable domain (outside the CDR3, taken from reference TRBV2 and TRBJ1-5): EPEVTQTPSHQVTQMGQEVILRCVPISNHLYFYWYRQILGQKVEFLVSFYNNEISEKSEIFDDQFSVERPDGSNFTLKIRSTKLEDSAMYFCASRLQTGRDQPQHFGDGTRLSIL.